The 29 T cell receptor beta chains below were found in one sample sequenced in a study of blood T cell repertoires in COVID-19. TCRdb's table, derived via immunoSEQ multiplex PCR, lists solely in-frame clones and lacks some. The profile shows 60,000 to 65,000 clones, approximately 80% of them singletons. The sample consisted of peripheral blood. The receptor set was obtained from a man aged 60 to 69 with acute or convalescent COVID-19.

This rearrangement joins TRBV19 to TRBJ2-6; no clear D gene. Germline V CDR1 and CDR2: LNHDA, SQIVND (reference sequence). Trimming pared 3 bases from V and 4 bases from J, leaving 10 bases between. The CDR3 has 15 residues. Here the CDR3 reads CASSMWLAGANVLTF. The CDR3, as DNA: TGTGCCAGTAGTATGTGGTTGGCCGGGGCCAACGTCCTGACTTTC.

The chain links TRBV7-8 to TRBJ1-2, with a tentative D call TRBD1 (5 bases). Germline CDR1 and CDR2: SGHVS and FQNEAQ. The length of the CDR3 is 15 residues. The V gene lost 1 base and the J gene lost 5 bases, with 14 bases spanning the gap. The chain's CDR3 is CASSLGEGLYYGYTF. CDR3 DNA sequence: TGTGCCAGCAGCTTAGGAGAGGGACTCTATTATGGCTACACCTTC.

The chain uses TRBV3-1 (or the pseudogene TRBV3-2) and TRBJ1-1; D is ambiguous. CDR3 length equals 11 residues. V gave up 1 base and J gave up 7 bases, with 4 bases separating them. The germline gives CDR1 LGHDT, CDR2 YNNKEL (reference sequence). The CDR3 here is CASSQAGEAFF. The CDR3 DNA sequence: TGTGCCAGCAGCCAAGCCGGTGAAGCTTTCTTT.

The chain has TRBV6-2 or TRBV6-3 and TRBJ1-1; 7 bases match TRBD1. The CDR3 loop spans 17 amino acids. Germline CDR1 is MNHEY and CDR2 is SVGEGT. The ends lost 4 bases at V and 4 bases at J; junction bases unmatched: 15. The CDR3 reads CASSFPKDRSGPTEAFF. CDR3 DNA: TGTGCCAGCAGTTTCCCGAAGGACAGGTCCGGTCCCACTGAAGCTTTCTTT.

This chain uses TRBV18 with TRBJ2-1, with D unclear. CDR3 length: 14 residues. V was trimmed by 2 bases and J by 3 bases, leaving 8 bases between them. Germline V CDR1 and CDR2: KGHSH, LQKENI. The CDR3 here is CASSPAPNYNEQFF. Here the CDR3 DNA reads TGTGCCAGCTCACCAGCTCCTAACTACAATGAGCAGTTCTTC.

This clone came up a few times. J is TRBJ2-7 and V is TRBV2; D is unresolved. V lost 6 bases, J lost 0 bases, and 15 bases lay in between. Per the germline V gene, CDR1 is SNHLY and CDR2 is FYNNEI. CDR3 length: 15 residues. CDR3 coding DNA: TGTGCCAGCAGGGAAACGACTCAAAGCTCCTACGAGCAGTACTTC. Translation gives CASRETTQSSYEQYF.

V and J are TRBV27 and TRBJ2-1; D unclear. The germline V gene encodes CDR1 MNHEY and CDR2 SMNVEV (reference sequence). The CDR3 totals 15 residues. The V end was cut by 4 bases, the J end by 1 base, with 11 bases between. CDR3 amino acids: CASSYQYGSYNEQFF. The CDR3 nucleotides are TGTGCCAGCAGTTATCAGTACGGGTCCTACAATGAGCAGTTCTTC.

This clone was seen once. This sequence joins TRBV7-9 and TRBJ2-3; 13 bases align to TRBD2. Trimming cost V 1 base and J 5 bases; bases outside gene matches: 6. There are 17 residues in the CDR3. Germline V gives CDR1 SEHNR, CDR2 FQNEAQ (reference sequence). CDR3 in amino acids: CASSLEGLAGLEDTQYF. The CDR3 DNA is TGTGCCAGCAGCTTAGAGGGACTAGCGGGATTAGAAGATACGCAGTATTTT.

This chain connects TRBV4-1 to TRBJ2-7, with D unresolved. Germline lookup yields CDR1 MGHRA and CDR2 YSYEKL. Trimming pared 1 base from V and 3 bases from J, leaving 13 bases between. This CDR3 comprises 15 residues. CDR3 nucleotide sequence: TGCGCCAGCAGCCAAGTTTGGCAGATCAACTACGAGCAGTACTTC. Translated: CASSQVWQINYEQYF.

Here the CDR3 DNA reads TGTGCCAGCTCACGTCCCGGGTCACGGACCTACGAGCAGTACTTC. It specifies CASSRPGSRTYEQYF. V gene TRBV18 combines with J gene TRBJ2-7; no reliable D call. The CDR3 sequence is 15 residues long. Germline V CDR1 and CDR2: KGHSH, LQKENI. Trimming took 4 bases from V and 2 from J, leaving 15 bases between them.

The genes are TRBV7-9 and TRBJ2-7, with TRBD2 identical over 7 bases. The V gene end was trimmed by 4 bases and the J gene end by 4 bases; junction bases not matched to a gene: 7. Germline values: CDR1 SEHNR, CDR2 FQNEAQ (reference sequence). The CDR3 spans 14 residues. The CDR3 nucleotides are TGTGCCAGCAGCTCCCGGGACTACGATTACGAGCAGTACTTC. The encoded protein is CASSSRDYDYEQYF.

In DNA form, the CDR3 reads TGTGCCAGCAGGGCGGGCGCGAACACTGAAGCTTTCTTT. It is translated as CASRAGANTEAFF. This chain connects TRBV7-8 to TRBJ1-1; D is undetermined. CDR3 size: 13 residues. V shed 6 bases and J shed 1 base, with 9 bases lying between them. Looked up from germline, CDR1 is SGHVS and CDR2 is FQNEAQ.

This clone is a singleton in its sample. The chain combines TRBV5-1 with TRBJ2-1; no clear D. The V and J ends lost 0 bases and 5 bases respectively, with 6 bases between them. CDR3 length: 13 amino acids. From germline, CDR1 is SGHRS and CDR2 YFSETQ. The CDR3 DNA sequence: TGCGCCAGCAGCTTGGCCACTAACAATGAGCAGTTCTTC. It specifies CASSLATNNEQFF.

This clone was observed a handful of times. This CDR3 is also generated by other DNA sequences in the sample. This chain uses TRBV21-1 with TRBJ2-1; TRBD1 is the table's D call and was not checked against the DNA. TRBV21-1 is labeled a pseudogene. CDR3 size: 16 residues. The CDR3 loop reads CASKGAGQGPYNEQFF. Here the CDR3 DNA reads TGTGCCAGCAAGGGGGCGGGACAGGGGCCTTACAATGAGCAGTTCTTC.

With regard to this clone: One end of the junction varies from germline; a read error may be responsible. V and J are TRBV20-1 and TRBJ1-2; no clear D. CDR1 and CDR2 (germline): DFQATT, SNEGSKA (reference sequence). The CDR3 runs to 11 residues. The CDR3 reads CSALTSLFVSF. In DNA, the CDR3 is TGCAGTGCCCTAACGTCTCTGTTCGTCTCCTTC.

This CDR3 is CASSETGVRYNEQFF. For the CDR3, the DNA is TGTGCCAGCAGTGAAACAGGGGTCCGGTACAATGAGCAGTTCTTC. This chain links TRBV6-1 with TRBJ2-1, with 7 bases aligning to TRBD1. The junction had 5 bases not matched to a gene; V was cut back by 2 bases and J by 4 bases. The CDR3 has 15 amino acids. Germline lookup yields CDR1 MNHNS and CDR2 SASEGT.

This chain uses TRBV6-5 with TRBJ2-7, with D perhaps matching TRBD1 (5 bases). Trimming pared 6 bases from V and 2 bases from J, leaving 14 bases between. Germline-derived CDR1 and CDR2 are MNHEY and SVGAGI. This CDR3 spans 14 amino acids. CDR3 amino acids: CASSDSNPPYEQYF. Here the CDR3 DNA reads TGTGCCAGCAGCGACAGCAATCCTCCCTACGAGCAGTACTTC.

This rearrangement joins TRBV21-1 to TRBJ2-1; TRBD1 is taken as the D call from the table, unchecked against the DNA. TRBV21-1 is described as a pseudogene. This CDR3 spans 15 amino acids. CDR3 protein: CASSPSDRGCNEQFF. The CDR3 DNA reads as TGTGCCAGCAGCCCGTCGGACAGGGGGTGCAATGAGCAGTTCTTC.

The table lists this clone with a few counts. J is TRBJ2-2 and V is TRBV6-6; possible D gene TRBD2, 5 bases. The CDR3 has 15 amino acids. V lost 8 bases to trimming and J lost 4 bases, with 17 bases between them. Germline V CDR1 and CDR2: MNHNY, SVGAGI (reference sequence). CDR3 in DNA: TGTGCCAGCGGCCGGGGTCAAGGGTTCACCGGGGAGCTGTTTTTT. It encodes CASGRGQGFTGELFF.

A few counts support this clone. The V and J genes are TRBV10-2 and TRBJ2-6; D perhaps matches TRBD1 (5 bases). The CDR3 extends over 15 amino acids. V was shortened by 4 bases and J by 2 bases, with 9 bases between the two germline ends. Germline lookup yields CDR1 WSHSY and CDR2 SAAADI. The DNA for the CDR3 is TGCGCCAGCAGTGTCACAGGAGCTGGGGCCAACGTCCTGACTTTC. Translating it yields CASSVTGAGANVLTF.

V and J are TRBV20-1 and TRBJ2-1, with TRBD2 as a possible D gene (5 bases). This CDR3 is built from 12 residues. V was shortened by 3 bases and J by 7 bases, with 10 bases between the two germline ends. CDR1 and CDR2 from the germline V gene are DFQATT and SNEGSKA (reference sequence). The CDR3 nucleotides are TGCAGTGCTAGTCCGGGGAAAAATGAGCAGTTCTTC. It encodes CSASPGKNEQFF.

This clone was picked up a small number of times. The rearrangement joins TRBV6-5 to TRBJ1-2; 10 positions agree with TRBD1. V dropped 6 bases and J dropped 4; count of bases not matched to a gene: 8. From germline, CDR1 is MNHEY and CDR2 SVGAGI. The CDR3 spans 15 residues. CDR3 region: CASRQGQGLRYGYTF. Here the CDR3 DNA reads TGTGCCAGCAGACAGGGACAGGGGCTGCGCTATGGCTACACCTTC.

This clone was seen only a few times. The chain recombines TRBV28 with TRBJ1-6, with 7 bases matching TRBD1. Trimming cost V 6 bases and J 2 bases; bases outside gene matches: 1. The CDR3 sequence is 14 residues long. The germline V gene has CDR1 MDHEN and CDR2 SYDVKM. The CDR3 nucleotides read TGTGCCAGCAGGGGACAGCCCTATAATTCACCCCTCCACTTT. It yields the protein CASRGQPYNSPLHF.

This chain connects TRBV29-1 to TRBJ1-2; perhaps TRBD1 as D (5 bases). The CDR3 totals 14 residues. Germline CDR1 and CDR2: SQVTM and ANQGSEA. V dropped 4 bases and J dropped 4 bases, with 16 bases sitting between them. CDR3 coding DNA: TGCAGCGTTGTGCGGGGGAACTTTGGCTATGGCTACACCTTC. It is translated as CSVVRGNFGYGYTF.

The chain carries TRBV9 and TRBJ1-1; D perhaps matches TRBD1 (6 bases). CDR1 and CDR2 from the germline V gene are SGDLS and YYNGEE. CDR3 length: 14 amino acids. The V and J ends lost 0 bases and 1 base respectively, with 7 bases between them. CDR3 DNA: TGTGCCAGCAGCGTAGGGACAGCGAACACTGAAGCTTTCTTT. Its protein is CASSVGTANTEAFF.

The chain links TRBV11-3 to TRBJ2-1; TRBD2 agrees at 10 bases. In germline, CDR1 is SGHNT, CDR2 YENEEA. Trimming cost V 1 base and J 7 bases; bases outside gene matches: 13. The CDR3 sequence is 18 residues long. This CDR3 reads CASSLGPRASGSGNEQFF. CDR3 sequence (DNA): TGTGCCAGCAGCTTAGGCCCTAGGGCTAGCGGGAGTGGGAATGAGCAGTTCTTC.

CDR3 sequence: CASSLGQGAWNEQFF. CDR3 DNA sequence: TGTGCCAGCAGTTTAGGACAGGGGGCCTGGAATGAGCAGTTCTTC. The rearrangement links TRBV27 to TRBJ2-1, with 11 nucleotides matching TRBD1. The CDR3 spans 15 residues. J lost 7 bases, V lost 2 bases, and 4 bases had no gene match. Germline CDR1 reads MNHEY; CDR2 reads SMNVEV (reference sequence).

J is TRBJ1-2 and V is TRBV3-1 (or the pseudogene TRBV3-2), with TRBD1 as a possible D gene (5 bases). The germline V gene encodes CDR1 LGHDT and CDR2 YNNKEL (reference sequence). V shed 2 bases and J shed 0 bases, with 19 bases lying between them. This CDR3 has 18 residues. This chain's CDR3 is CASSQPTERASTNYGYTF. For the CDR3, the DNA is TGTGCCAGCAGCCAACCGACAGAAAGGGCATCAACTAACTATGGCTACACCTTC.

The genes are TRBV5-5 and TRBJ1-5; 8 bases line up with TRBD1. The germline V gene encodes CDR1 SGHKS and CDR2 YYEKEE (reference sequence). This CDR3 has 15 amino acids. The V gene end was trimmed by 2 bases and the J gene end by 7 bases; junction bases not matched to a gene: 8. The CDR3 here is CASSLVDRVGQPQHF. The CDR3 DNA sequence: TGTGCCAGCAGCTTAGTGGACAGGGTTGGCCAGCCCCAGCATTTT. The complete variable domain, with remaining parts taken from reference TRBV5-5 and TRBJ1-5, reads DAGVTQSPTHLIKTRGQQVTLRCSPISGHKSVSWYQQVLGQGPQFIFQYYEKEERGRGNFPDRFSARQFPNYSSELNVNALLLGDSALYLCASSLVDRVGQPQHFGDGTRLSIL.